This is a list of T cell receptor beta chains from one sample in a study of OX40 agonist ivuxolimab in advanced cancers. Clones were read by immunoSEQ multiplex PCR, and TCRdb kept only the in-frame ones, dropping some. The repertoire holds more than 7,500 clones, with roughly 90% as singletons. Sample: CD4+ or CD8+ T cells sorted from blood, taken in a trial of the OX40 agonist ivuxolimab. These receptors were obtained from an adult with an advanced solid tumor such as melanoma, head and neck, liver or kidney cancer. CDR3s include the opening cysteine and the closing phenylalanine or tryptophan. A D gene is named only where the DNA matches it firmly. Part of the rows lack a size; the others show once, few, many or a class for expanded clones.

NA	TRBJ2-1	NA	TRBV7-9	TGTGCCAGCCACAATGAGCAGTTCTTC	CASHNEQFF
NA	TRBJ2-3	NA	TRBV6-6	TGTGCCAGCAGTCGAGTAGCGGCAGATACGCAGTATTTT	CASSRVAADTQYF
NA	TRBJ1-6	NA	TRBV19	TGTGCCAGTAGTATCCGGGTCTATGGGTCACCCCTCCACTTT	CASSIRVYGSPLHF
TRBD2	TRBJ2-7	NA	TRBV5-4	TGTGCCAGCAGCCTGGGGGGGACTACCTACGAGCAGTACTTC	CASSLGGTTYEQYF
TRBD1	TRBJ1-6	NA	TRBV2	TGTGCCAGCAGTGAAAAGGGGGACAGGGGCTTTAATTCACCCCTCCACTTT	CASSEKGDRGFNSPLHF
NA	TRBJ1-2	NA	TRBV7-3	TGTGCCAGCAGCTTAACGGTGGGAGGCCGGGCTCTGACCTTC	CASSLTVGGRALTF
TRBD1	TRBJ2-3	NA	TRBV7-9	TGTGCCAGCAGCTTCGGGACAGGGGATACCATGGCAGATACGCAGTATTTT	CASSFGTGDTMADTQYF
TRBD1	TRBJ2-5	NA	TRBV27	TGTGCCAGCAGTGGGACAGGGGGCGTGGGACAAGAGACCCAGTACTTC	CASSGTGGVGQETQYF
TRBD1	TRBJ2-7	NA	TRBV5-4	TGTGCCAGCAGCTTGCCTGGGACAGGGATGTACGAGCAGTACTTC	CASSLPGTGMYEQYF
TRBD1	TRBJ2-5	NA	TRBV5-1	TGCGCCAGCAGCCAGCAAGGGGGCAGGGAGACCCAGTACTTC	CASSQQGGRETQYF
NA	TRBJ1-1	NA	TRBV29-1	TGCAGCGTTGAAGCCCCGGGGCTCAACACTGAAGCTTTCTTT	CSVEAPGLNTEAFF
TRBD2	TRBJ2-3	NA	TRBV13	TGTGCCAGCAGCCGGACTAGCGGCGCAGATACGCAGTATTTT	CASSRTSGADTQYF
TRBD1	TRBJ1-6	NA	TRBV27	TGTGCCAGCAGTTTAGTGGACAGGGTAGATTCACCCCTCCACTTT	CASSLVDRVDSPLHF
NA	TRBJ2-7	NA	TRBV19	TGTGCCAGTAGTATAGATGGGGCCTACGAGCAGTACTTC	CASSIDGAYEQYF
NA	TRBJ2-1	NA	TRBV7-9	TGTGCCAGCAGCGCGGACTGGTCCTACAATGAGCAGTTCTTC	CASSADWSYNEQFF
NA	TRBJ2-3	NA	TRBV19	TGTGCCAGTAGTATGGGGGTGGGAGTTCAGGCGCAGTATTTT	CASSMGVGVQAQYF
NA	TRBJ2-5	NA	TRBV20-1	TGCAGTGCTAGAGATCAATGGACCCAGTACTTC	CSARDQWTQYF
TRBD1	TRBJ1-6	few	TRBV18	TGTGCCAGCTCACCCACGGGACAGGGGAATTCACCCCTCCACTTT	CASSPTGQGNSPLHF
NA	TRBJ2-2	NA	TRBV4-2	TGTGCCAGCAGGTGGGGAAAGAACACCGGGGAGCTGTTTTTT	CASRWGKNTGELFF
NA	TRBJ1-1	NA	TRBV18	TGTGCCAGCTCGGGGGGACTGAACATGAACACTGAAGCTTTCTTT	CASSGGLNMNTEAFF
NA	TRBJ2-5	NA	TRBV29-1	TGCAGCGTTGACGCGGCGCTAACAGGGTTGCAAGAGACCCAGTACTTC	CSVDAALTGLQETQYF
NA	TRBJ1-2	NA	TRBV7-8	TGTGCCAGCAGCTTAGAGCGAGGGTTCGGAAACACCTTC	CASSLERGFGNTF
NA	TRBJ1-1	NA	TRBV6-5	TGTGCCAGCAGTTACGGGGACGTGAACACTGAAGCTTTCTTT	CASSYGDVNTEAFF
NA	TRBJ2-3	NA	TRBV28	TGTGCCAGCAGTTTCAGGGTCACAGATACGCAGTATTTT	CASSFRVTDTQYF
NA	TRBJ1-1	NA	TRBV29-1	TGCAGCGTTGAAGGGGAAGGCACTGAAGCTTTCTTT	CSVEGEGTEAFF
NA	TRBJ2-7	NA	TRBV7-2	TGTGCCAGCAGCCTCTCTAGCGTTACTGGCTACGAGCAGTACTTC	CASSLSSVTGYEQYF
NA	TRBJ2-1	once	TRBV7-2	TGTGCCAGCAGCTTCGCAAATGAGCAGTTCTTC	CASSFANEQFF
NA	TRBJ2-7	NA	TRBV27	TGTGCCAGCAGTTTCTCGGGGTCTGGGGAGCAGTACTTC	CASSFSGSGEQYF
NA	TRBJ1-6	NA	TRBV7-9	TGTGCCAGCAGCTCGCAAGGACAGACAGATAATTCACCCCTCCACTTT	CASSSQGQTDNSPLHF
TRBD2	TRBJ2-7	NA	TRBV19	TGTGCCAGTAAATTAGCGGGGGGCTACGAGCAGTACTTC	CASKLAGGYEQYF
NA	TRBJ2-2	once	TRBV11-3	TGTGCCAGCAGCTTAGGACAGGCCCTGAACACCGGGGAGCTGTTTTTT	CASSLGQALNTGELFF
TRBD2	TRBJ2-7	NA	TRBV10-1	TGCGCCAGCAGTCCTAGCGGGGGCACCTACGAGCAGTACTTC	CASSPSGGTYEQYF
TRBD2	TRBJ2-5	NA	TRBV27	TGTGCCAGCAGTTTAACGGCTCCTAGCGGGGGCAAAGAGACCCAGTACTTC	CASSLTAPSGGKETQYF
TRBD2	TRBJ2-3	NA	TRBV13	TGTGCCAGCAGCTTATATACCCGGGAGCGGGGGAGAGCTCGCACAGATACGCAGTATTTT	CASSLYTRERGRARTDTQYF